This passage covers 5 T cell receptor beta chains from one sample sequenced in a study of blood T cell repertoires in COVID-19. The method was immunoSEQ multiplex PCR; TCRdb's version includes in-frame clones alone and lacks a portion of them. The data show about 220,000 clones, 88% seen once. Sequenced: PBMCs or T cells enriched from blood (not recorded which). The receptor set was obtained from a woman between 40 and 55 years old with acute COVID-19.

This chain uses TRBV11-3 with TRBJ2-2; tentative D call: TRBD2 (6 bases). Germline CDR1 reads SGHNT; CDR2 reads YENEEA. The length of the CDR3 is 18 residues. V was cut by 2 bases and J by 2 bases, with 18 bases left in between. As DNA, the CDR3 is TGTGCCAGCAGCTTAACTGGGAGGCCGAACCCTAACACCGGGGAGCTGTTTTTT. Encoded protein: CASSLTGRPNPNTGELFF. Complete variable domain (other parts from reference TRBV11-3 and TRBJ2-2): EAGVVQSPRYKIIEKKQPVAFWCNPISGHNTLYWYLQNLGQGPELLIRYENEEAVDDSQLPKDRFSAERLKGVDSTLKIQPAELGDSAVYLCASSLTGRPNPNTGELFFGEGSRLTVL.

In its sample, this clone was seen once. CDR3 sequence: CASSQDGYRGEQYF. In DNA, the CDR3 is TGTGCCAGCAGCCAAGATGGCTACAGGGGCGAGCAGTACTTC. The rearrangement joins TRBV4-2 to TRBJ2-7; 7 bases line up with TRBD1. There are 14 residues in the CDR3. Per germline, CDR1 LGHNA and CDR2 YNFKEQ. Trimming removed 0 bases from V and 6 bases from J; junction bases left unmatched: 5.

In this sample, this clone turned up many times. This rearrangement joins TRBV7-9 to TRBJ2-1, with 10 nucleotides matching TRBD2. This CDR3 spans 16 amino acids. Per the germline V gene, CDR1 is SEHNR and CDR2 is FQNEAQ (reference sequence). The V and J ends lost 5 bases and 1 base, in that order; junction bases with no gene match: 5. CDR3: CASSASSGGSYNEQFF. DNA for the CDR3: TGTGCCAGCAGCGCATCTAGCGGGGGTTCCTACAATGAGCAGTTCTTC.

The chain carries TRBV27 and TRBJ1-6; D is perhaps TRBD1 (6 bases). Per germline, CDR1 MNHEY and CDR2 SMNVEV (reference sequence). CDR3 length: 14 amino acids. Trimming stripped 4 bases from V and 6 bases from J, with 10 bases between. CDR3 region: CASSSGTSNSPLHF. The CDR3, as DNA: TGTGCCAGCAGTTCCGGGACAAGTAATTCACCCCTCCACTTT.

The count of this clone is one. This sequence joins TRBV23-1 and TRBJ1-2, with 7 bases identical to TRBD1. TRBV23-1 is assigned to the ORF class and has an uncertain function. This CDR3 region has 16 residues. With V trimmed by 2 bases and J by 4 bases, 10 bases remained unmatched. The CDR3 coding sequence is TGCGCCAGCAGTCAAATGACCGGGACAGACCCCTATGGCTACACCTTC. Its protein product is CASSQMTGTDPYGYTF.